This T cell receptor beta chain was recorded in a study of shared clonotypes between healthy human individuals. This CDR3 comprises 15 residues. Germline V gives CDR1 SGHRS, CDR2 YFSETQ. V lost 0 bases to trimming and J lost 4 bases, with 12 bases between them. Clones were read by immunoSEQ multiplex PCR, and TCRdb kept only the in-frame ones, dropping some. The sample has roughly 700,000 clones, about 74% seen once; the top ten hold 1.5% to 2%. The chain links TRBV5-1 to TRBJ2-3, with unresolved D. Sequencing was carried out using memory CD4+ T cells sorted from blood. Documented subset: CD45RA-negative fraction. The receptor was derived from a woman in her thirties in good health. CDR3 nucleotides: TGCGCCAGCAGCTTGGACGGAAAAGGACCAGATACGCAGTATTTT. Residues: CASSLDGKGPDTQYF.